Sequencing of this T cell receptor beta chain was carried out in a study of breast tumors, draining lymph nodes, adjacent tissues (dated by TCRdb to 2016 to 2017). At the level of the whole study: In breast cancer patients, the study compared the TCR beta repertoires of tumor, adjacent nontumor tissue and axillary lymph nodes. The study was designed to assess the relationships and possible T-cell exchange between tumor, surrounding tissue and draining lymph node repertoires in human breast cancer. Beyond this particular receptor, the publication reports: A scenario in which most tumor T cells derive from the lymph node and then expand within tumor tissue was judged to be consistent with the data. The conclusion that tumor T cells originate in lymph nodes was presented as consistent with a hypothesis rather than as directly demonstrated. Tumor T-cell repertoires showed less diversity than lymph node repertoires and more diversity than nontumor tissue repertoires, and tumor T-cell repertoires showed preferential V and J gene usage. Tumor and nontumor tissue repertoires were found to be significantly more similar in luminal-like than in basal-like breast cancer.

The adjacent samples were made up of nontumor breast tissue around the tumor. TCRdb names Illumina HiSeq 2000 as the instrument used. Multiplex PCR amplification was used to build the TCR beta chain libraries. High-throughput sequencing was used to analyze the amplified TCR beta chain products. The public sequencing data were trimmed at Q25 with fastp and processed into clonotypes with MiXCR by TCRdb, which kept only in-frame beta chains. Each entry is one CDR3 protein sequence, shown with its most common DNA and genes. This sample comprises fewer than 15,000 distinct CDR3 sequences, around 50% of them detected only once. The biggest ten clones account for 30% to 35% of the sample. Concerning this clonotype: There is no known antigen for this receptor. No much larger clone exists at a distance of one base, and base qualities are not known.

The germline V gene (reference sequence) supplies CDR1 SEHNR and CDR2 FQNEAQ. Measured from the cysteine to the phenylalanine, the CDR3 is 15 residues long. The only DNA kept is the CDR3, 45 bases in frame from the first base. From V the trimming removes 5 bases and from J it removes 8 bases, while the gene matches leave 11 bases of the junction unaccounted for. The source is a female donor with breast cancer. Some clones in this sample may be carry-over from other donors' samples. This sequence uses TRBV7-9 and TRBJ1-4; TRBD1 lines up with 7 middle nucleotides. Material: tumor-adjacent breast tissue. DNA sequence: TGTGCCAGCAGCCAAAAAGACAGGGTGGAGGAAAAACTGTTTTTT. Translated, it gives CASSQKDRVEEKLFF.